These 9 T cell receptor beta chains came from one sample sequenced in a study of cytomegalovirus exposure and HLA in healthy donors. Data came from immunoSEQ multiplex PCR; TCRdb stores just in-frame clones and leaves some out. This repertoire shows 120,000 to 150,000 clones, about nine tenths found once; its top ten account for under 5%. The sequenced sample consisted of PBMCs. The receptors were sampled from a man younger than 30 in good health and CMV-seropositive.

This clone was counted once. The CDR3: CASSLDLTGIYGYTF. CDR3 in DNA: TGCGCCAGCAGCTTGGACCTTACCGGGATCTATGGCTACACCTTC. V and J are TRBV5-1 and TRBJ1-2; unclear D gene. The CDR3 contains 15 residues. Per germline, CDR1 SGHRS and CDR2 YFSETQ. V was clipped by 0 bases and J by 4 bases, with 13 bases between them.

The chain uses TRBV2 and TRBJ1-6, with 9 bases fitting TRBD1. The CDR3 is 15 residues long. V was pared by 6 bases and J by 7 bases, with 7 bases of the junction left unmatched. The germline CDR1 and CDR2 sequences are SNHLY and FYNNEI. The CDR3 loop reads CASSTEGTGNSPLHF. The CDR3 nucleotides read TGTGCCAGCAGCACCGAGGGGACAGGGAATTCACCCCTCCACTTT.

The chain carries TRBV30 and TRBJ1-3, with a tentative D call TRBD1 (5 bases). The CDR3 has 13 amino acids. Germline CDR1 reads GTSNPN; CDR2 reads SVGIG (reference sequence). V was cut by 4 bases and J by 2 bases, with 9 bases left in between. CDR3 coding DNA: TGTGCCTGGATAGGGGCTACTGGAAACACCATATATTTT. Its protein product is CAWIGATGNTIYF. The full variable domain, its missing parts supplied by reference TRBV30 and TRBJ1-3, is SQTIHQWPATLVQPVGSPLSLECTVEGTSNPNLYWYRQAAGRGLQLLFYSVGIGQISSEVPQNLSASRPQDRQFILSSKKLLLSDSGFYLCAWIGATGNTIYFGEGSWLTVV.

The chain carries TRBV30 and TRBJ1-5; no clear D. This CDR3 has 13 amino acids. The germline V and J ends were trimmed by 3 bases and 6 bases, with 12 bases remaining between them. CDR1 is GTSNPN and CDR2 is SVGIG in the germline V gene (reference sequence). CDR3 sequence (DNA): TGTGCCTGGAGCGGAGCTCCGGGTCAGCCCCAGCATTTT. This translates into CAWSGAPGQPQHF.

The CDR3 protein is CASSGVAGVNTGELFF. The CDR3 DNA reads TGTGCCAGCAGTGGGGTAGCGGGAGTTAACACCGGGGAGCTGTTTTTT. The chain employs TRBV7-8 and TRBJ2-2, with 9 bases that match TRBD2. V lost 6 bases, J lost 2 bases, and 7 bases stayed unmatched. Germline V gene sequence: CDR1 SGHVS, CDR2 FQNEAQ. This CDR3 region has 16 residues.

This clone was seen only once. The chain links TRBV18 to TRBJ1-5; D gene unclear. Germline V gene data show CDR1 as KGHSH and CDR2 as LQKENI. This CDR3 spans 16 amino acids. V dropped 5 bases and J dropped 2 bases, with 16 bases sitting between them. CDR3 sequence (DNA): TGTGCCAGCTCATTACAAGGAGCCGGTGGCAATCAGCCCCAGCATTTT. It specifies CASSLQGAGGNQPQHF.

Only one count was recorded for this clone. This chain connects TRBV19 to TRBJ1-5; D not resolved. The CDR3 length is 15 residues. Germline V gene sequence: CDR1 LNHDA, CDR2 SQIVND (reference sequence). The V end was cut by 1 base, the J end by 3 bases, with 10 bases between. CDR3 sequence: CASSIGGGNNQPQHF. In nucleotides, the CDR3 is TGTGCCAGTAGTATAGGGGGAGGGAACAATCAGCCCCAGCATTTT.

The chain recombines TRBV19 with TRBJ2-1; D is uncertain. The V gene lost 5 bases and the J gene lost 7 bases, with 15 bases spanning the gap. Germline V lookup: CDR1 LNHDA, CDR2 SQIVND (reference sequence). The CDR3 spans 14 residues. CDR3 sequence reads: CASSEQAATNEQFF. In DNA, the CDR3 is TGTGCCAGTAGTGAGCAAGCCGCGACAAATGAGCAGTTCTTC.

The chain links TRBV2 to TRBJ2-7; perhaps TRBD1 as D (6 bases). The germline V and J ends were trimmed by 7 bases and 3 bases, with 16 bases remaining between them. The CDR3 runs to 14 residues. CDR1 and CDR2 from the germline V gene are SNHLY and FYNNEI. The CDR3 sequence: CASTSDSLRYEQYF. DNA for the CDR3: TGTGCCAGCACCTCGGACAGCTTGCGCTACGAGCAGTACTTC.